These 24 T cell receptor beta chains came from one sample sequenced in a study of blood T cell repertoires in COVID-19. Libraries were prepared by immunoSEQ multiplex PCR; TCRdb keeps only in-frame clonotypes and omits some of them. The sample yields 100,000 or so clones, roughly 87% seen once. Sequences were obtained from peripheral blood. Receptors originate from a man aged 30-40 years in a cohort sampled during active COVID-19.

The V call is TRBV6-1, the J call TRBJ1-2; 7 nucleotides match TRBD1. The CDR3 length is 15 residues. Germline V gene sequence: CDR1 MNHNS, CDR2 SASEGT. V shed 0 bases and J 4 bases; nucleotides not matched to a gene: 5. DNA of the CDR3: TGTGCCAGCAGTGAAGCCCTCGGGACAGCCTATGGCTACACCTTC. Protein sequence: CASSEALGTAYGYTF.

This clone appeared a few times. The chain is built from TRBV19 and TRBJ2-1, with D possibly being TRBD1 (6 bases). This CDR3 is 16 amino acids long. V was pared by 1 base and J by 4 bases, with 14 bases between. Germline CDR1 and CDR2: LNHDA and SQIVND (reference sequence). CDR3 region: CASSIGGTPNYNEQFF. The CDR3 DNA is TGTGCCAGTAGTATAGGGGGGACACCAAATTACAATGAGCAGTTCTTC.

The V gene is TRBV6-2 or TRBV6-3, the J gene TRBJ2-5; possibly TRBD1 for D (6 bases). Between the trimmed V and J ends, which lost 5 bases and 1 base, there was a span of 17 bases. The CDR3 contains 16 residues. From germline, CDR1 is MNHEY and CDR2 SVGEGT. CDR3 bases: TGTGCCAGCAGTGTCCAACAGGGACCCCCCCAAGAGACCCAGTACTTC. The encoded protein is CASSVQQGPPQETQYF.

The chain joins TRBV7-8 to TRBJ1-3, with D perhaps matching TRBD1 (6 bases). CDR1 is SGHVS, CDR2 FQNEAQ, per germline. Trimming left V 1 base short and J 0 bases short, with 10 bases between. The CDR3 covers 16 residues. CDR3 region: CASSLEGVPSGNTIYF. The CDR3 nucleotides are TGTGCCAGCAGCTTAGAGGGGGTGCCCTCTGGAAACACCATATATTTT.

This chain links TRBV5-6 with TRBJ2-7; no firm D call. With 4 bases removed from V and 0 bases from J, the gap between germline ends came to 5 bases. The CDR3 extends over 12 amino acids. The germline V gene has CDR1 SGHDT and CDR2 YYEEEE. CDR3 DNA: TGTGCCAGCAGCGCGAGCTCCTACGAGCAGTACTTC. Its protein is CASSASSYEQYF.

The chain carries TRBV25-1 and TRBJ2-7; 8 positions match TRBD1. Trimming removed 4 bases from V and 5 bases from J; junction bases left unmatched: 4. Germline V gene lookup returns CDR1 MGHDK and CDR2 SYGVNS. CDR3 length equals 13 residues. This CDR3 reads CASSGGRGHEQYF. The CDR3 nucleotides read TGTGCCAGCAGTGGTGGCAGGGGGCACGAGCAGTACTTC.

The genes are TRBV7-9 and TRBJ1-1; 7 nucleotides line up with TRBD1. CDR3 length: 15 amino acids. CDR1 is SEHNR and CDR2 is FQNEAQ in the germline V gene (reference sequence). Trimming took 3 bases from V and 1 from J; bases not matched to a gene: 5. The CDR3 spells CASSFVTGANTEAFF. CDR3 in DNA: TGTGCCAGCAGCTTCGTTACAGGGGCGAACACTGAAGCTTTCTTT.

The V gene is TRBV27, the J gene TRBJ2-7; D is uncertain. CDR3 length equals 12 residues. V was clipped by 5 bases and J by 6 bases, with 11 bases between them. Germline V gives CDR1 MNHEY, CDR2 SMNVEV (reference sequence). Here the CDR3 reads CASSPQTGEQYF. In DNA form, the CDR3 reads TGTGCCAGCAGTCCCCAGACTGGCGAGCAGTACTTC.

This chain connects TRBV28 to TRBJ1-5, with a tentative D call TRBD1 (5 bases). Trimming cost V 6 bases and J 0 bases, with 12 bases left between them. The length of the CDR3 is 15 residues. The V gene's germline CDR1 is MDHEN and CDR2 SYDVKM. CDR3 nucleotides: TGTGCCAGCAGGGCCGGGGGGAATAGCAATCAGCCCCAGCATTTT. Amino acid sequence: CASRAGGNSNQPQHF.

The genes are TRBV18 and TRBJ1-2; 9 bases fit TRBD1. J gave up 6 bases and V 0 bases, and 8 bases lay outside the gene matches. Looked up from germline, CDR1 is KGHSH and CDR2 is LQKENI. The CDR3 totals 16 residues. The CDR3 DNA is TGTGCCAGCTCACCACCGAGGGACAGGGAATCGAATGGCTACACCTTC. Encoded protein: CASSPPRDRESNGYTF.

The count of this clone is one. The CDR3 nucleotides are TGTGCCAGCAGCTTTGCGGGGGGGCCGAATGAGCAGTTCTTC. It codes for CASSFAGGPNEQFF. The chain carries TRBV7-2 and TRBJ2-1, with 9 bases identical to TRBD2. Trimming took 3 bases from V and 7 from J; bases not matched to a gene: 4. Germline CDR1 and CDR2: SGHTA and FQGNSA. This CDR3 is 14 amino acids long. The entire variable domain, with the rest obtained from reference TRBV7-2 and TRBJ2-1, is as follows: GAGVSQSPSNKVTEKGKDVELRCDPISGHTALYWYRQSLGQGLEFLIYFQGNSAPDKSGLPSDRFSAERTGGSVSTLTIQRTQQEDSAVYLCASSFAGGPNEQFFGPGTRLTVL.

CDR3 in amino acids: CASSLTGGNTEAFF. CDR3 DNA sequence: TGTGCCAGCAGCTTAACAGGGGGCAACACTGAAGCTTTCTTT. This chain connects TRBV11-2 to TRBJ1-1, with TRBD1 identical over 9 bases. J was trimmed by 2 bases and V by 2 bases; bases with no gene match: 0. This CDR3 region has 14 residues. Germline loops: CDR1 SGHAT, CDR2 FQNNGV.

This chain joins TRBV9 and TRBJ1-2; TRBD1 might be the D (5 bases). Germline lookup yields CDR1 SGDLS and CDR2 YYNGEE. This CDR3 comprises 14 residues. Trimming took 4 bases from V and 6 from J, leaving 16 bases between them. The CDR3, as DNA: TGTGCCAGCAGCCCTAGGACACTTCCCGATGGCTACACCTTC. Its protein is CASSPRTLPDGYTF. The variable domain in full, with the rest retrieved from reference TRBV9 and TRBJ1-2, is DSGVTQTPKHLITATGQRVTLRCSPRSGDLSVYWYQQSLDQGLQFLIQYYNGEERAKGNILERFSAQQFPDLHSELNLSSLELGDSALYFCASSPRTLPDGYTFGSGTRLTVV.

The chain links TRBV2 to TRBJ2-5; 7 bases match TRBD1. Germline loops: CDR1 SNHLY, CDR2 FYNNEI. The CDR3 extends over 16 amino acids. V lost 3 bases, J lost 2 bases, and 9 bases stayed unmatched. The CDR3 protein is CASSDGQGVGQETQYF. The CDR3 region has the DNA TGTGCCAGCAGTGATGGGCAGGGGGTAGGTCAAGAGACCCAGTACTTC.

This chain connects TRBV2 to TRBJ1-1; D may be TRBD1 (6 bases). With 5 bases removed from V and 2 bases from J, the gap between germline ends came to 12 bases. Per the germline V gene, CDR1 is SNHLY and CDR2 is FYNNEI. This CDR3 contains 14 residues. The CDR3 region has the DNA TGTGCCAGCAGTTTGAGGGGGGGCAACACTGAAGCTTTCTTT. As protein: CASSLRGGNTEAFF.

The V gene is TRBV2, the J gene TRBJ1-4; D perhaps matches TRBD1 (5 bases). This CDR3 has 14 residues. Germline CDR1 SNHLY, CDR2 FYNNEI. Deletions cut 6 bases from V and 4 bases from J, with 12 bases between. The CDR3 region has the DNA TGTGCCAGCAGCGGAGCGGGGCATAATGAAAAACTGTTTTTT. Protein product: CASSGAGHNEKLFF.

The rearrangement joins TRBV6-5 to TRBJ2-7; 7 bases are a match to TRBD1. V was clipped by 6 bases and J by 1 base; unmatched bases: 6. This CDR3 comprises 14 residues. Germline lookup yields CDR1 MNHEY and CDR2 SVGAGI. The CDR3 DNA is TGTGCCAGCAGCGGGACAGCCTGGTCCTACGAGCAGTACTTC. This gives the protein CASSGTAWSYEQYF.

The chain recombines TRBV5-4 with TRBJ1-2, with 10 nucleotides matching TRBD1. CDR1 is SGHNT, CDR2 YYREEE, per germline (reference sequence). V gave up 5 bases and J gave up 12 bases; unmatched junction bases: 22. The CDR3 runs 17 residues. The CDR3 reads CASSLGGTGVELGRNTF. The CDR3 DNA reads TGTGCCAGCAGTCTTGGGGGGACAGGGGTCGAACTAGGGAGGAACACCTTC.

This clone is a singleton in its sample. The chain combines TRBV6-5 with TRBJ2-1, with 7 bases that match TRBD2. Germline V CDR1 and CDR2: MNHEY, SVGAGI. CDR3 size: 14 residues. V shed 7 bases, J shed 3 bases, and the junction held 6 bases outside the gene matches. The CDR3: CASKGRGNYNEQFF. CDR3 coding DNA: TGTGCCAGCAAGGGGCGGGGGAACTACAATGAGCAGTTCTTC.

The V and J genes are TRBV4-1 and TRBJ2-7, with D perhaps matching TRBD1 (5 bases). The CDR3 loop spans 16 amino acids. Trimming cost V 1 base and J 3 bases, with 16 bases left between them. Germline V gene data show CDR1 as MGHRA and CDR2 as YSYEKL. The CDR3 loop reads CASSQGPLGLIYEQYF. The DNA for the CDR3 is TGCGCCAGCAGCCAAGGACCCTTGGGGCTAATCTACGAGCAGTACTTC.

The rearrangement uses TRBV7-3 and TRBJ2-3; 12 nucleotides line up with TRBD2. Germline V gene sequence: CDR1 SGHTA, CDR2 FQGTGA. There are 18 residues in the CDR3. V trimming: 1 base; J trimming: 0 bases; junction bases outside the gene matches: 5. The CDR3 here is CASSLRPLAGGSTDTQYF. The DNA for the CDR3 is TGTGCCAGCAGCTTAAGGCCCCTAGCGGGGGGGAGCACAGATACGCAGTATTTT.

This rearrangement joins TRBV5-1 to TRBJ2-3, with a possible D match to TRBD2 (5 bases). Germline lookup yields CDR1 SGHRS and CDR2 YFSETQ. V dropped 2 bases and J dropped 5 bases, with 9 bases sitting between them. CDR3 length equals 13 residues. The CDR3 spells CASSLPGKDTQYF. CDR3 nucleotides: TGCGCCAGCAGCTTACCGGGGAAAGATACGCAGTATTTT. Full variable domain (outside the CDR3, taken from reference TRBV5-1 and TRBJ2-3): KAGVTQTPRYLIKTRGQQVTLSCSPISGHRSVSWYQQTPGQGLQFLFEYFSETQRNKGNFPGRFSGRQFSNSRSEMNVSTLELGDSALYLCASSLPGKDTQYFGPGTRLTVL.

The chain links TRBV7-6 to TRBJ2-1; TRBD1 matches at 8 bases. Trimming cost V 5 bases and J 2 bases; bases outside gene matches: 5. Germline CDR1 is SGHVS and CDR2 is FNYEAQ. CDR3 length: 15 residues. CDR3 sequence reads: CASSPSGQAYNEQFF. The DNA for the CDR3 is TGTGCCAGCAGCCCCTCGGGACAGGCCTACAATGAGCAGTTCTTC.

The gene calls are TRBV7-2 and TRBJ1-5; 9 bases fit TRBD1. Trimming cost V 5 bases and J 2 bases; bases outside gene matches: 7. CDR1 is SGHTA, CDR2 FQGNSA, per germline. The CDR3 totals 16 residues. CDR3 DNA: TGTGCCAGCAGCCGGGACAGGGATTCGGGCAATCAGCCCCAGCATTTT. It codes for CASSRDRDSGNQPQHF. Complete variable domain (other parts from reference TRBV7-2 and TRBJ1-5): GAGVSQSPSNKVTEKGKDVELRCDPISGHTALYWYRQSLGQGLEFLIYFQGNSAPDKSGLPSDRFSAERTGGSVSTLTIQRTQQEDSAVYLCASSRDRDSGNQPQHFGDGTRLSIL.